This TCR beta chain was sequenced for a study of blood T cells in healthy people across ages. Germline V lookup: CDR1 SNHLY, CDR2 FYNNEI. J lost 4 bases, V lost 6 bases, and 10 bases had no gene match. The CDR3 is made up of 15 amino acids. Sample-barcoded 5' priming and a J-beta primer mix drove a second PCR of about 6 to 12 cycles. TCRdb independently ran MiXCR on the 5' RACE reads; one entry per CDR3 protein. The sample includes hundreds of thousands of distinct CDR3 sequences, around a fifth of them seen just once. This clonotype was counted a few times. The chain recombines TRBV2 with TRBJ2-3; TRBD2 matches at 7 bases. Sequences were obtained from blood. The source of this sequence is a man between 65 and 85 years old in good health. The CDR3 reads CASRATSVMADTQYF. DNA for the CDR3: TGTGCCAGCAGGGCTACTAGCGTGATGGCAGATACGCAGTATTTT.